One sample yielded the 10 T cell receptor beta chains listed below, sequenced in a study of beta chain features in type 1 diabetes. Reverse transcribing all isolated RNA meant expressed TCRB transcripts were sequenced. Generated by immunoSEQ multiplex PCR, the TCRdb table keeps only in-frame clones and is missing some. The data contain some 220,000 clones, 11% of them seen just once; the ten biggest clones take up 1% to 1.5%. Sequencing input: central memory CD4+ T cells from blood. These receptors came from a young man in good health.

In this sample, this clone turned up many times. This specimen includes other DNA sequences encoding the same CDR3. The chain combines TRBV29-1 with TRBJ2-5, with 10 positions matching TRBD1. V lost 5 bases, J lost 5 bases, and 5 bases stayed unmatched. This CDR3 spans 13 amino acids. The V gene's germline CDR1 is SQVTM and CDR2 ANQGSEA. The CDR3 here is CSVRQGATETQYF. For the CDR3, the DNA is TGCAGCGTTCGACAGGGGGCCACGGAGACCCAGTACTTC.

This clone was found a few times. This sequence joins TRBV18 and TRBJ2-1; possibly TRBD1 for D (6 bases). The CDR3 has 14 amino acids. Per germline, CDR1 KGHSH and CDR2 LQKENI. V was shortened by 3 bases and J by 7 bases, with 13 bases between the two germline ends. CDR3 residues: CASSPGAQVNEQFF. In nucleotides, the CDR3 is TGTGCCAGCTCACCGGGGGCACAGGTAAATGAGCAGTTCTTC. Based on the CDR3 plus reference TRBV18 and TRBJ2-1, the full variable domain is NAGVMQNPRHLVRRRGQEARLRCSPMKGHSHVYWYRQLPEEGLKFMVYLQKENIIDESGMPKERFSAEFPKEGPSILRIQQVVRGDSAAYFCASSPGAQVNEQFFGPGTRLTVL.

This clone was detected many times. The chain links TRBV29-1 to TRBJ1-1; maybe TRBD1 (5 bases). This CDR3 has 16 residues. V lost 7 bases, J lost 3 bases, and 24 bases lay in between. From germline, CDR1 is SQVTM and CDR2 ANQGSEA. CDR3 nucleotides: TGCAGCGCCGCCTCCGAGGGGCGTAGATTGGACACTGAAGCTTTCTTT. Translated, it gives CSAASEGRRLDTEAFF.

A few counts support this clone. This chain links TRBV4-2 with TRBJ2-1; 10 bases are shared with TRBD2. V lost 5 bases and J lost 5; bases outside the gene matches: 6. This CDR3 comprises 15 residues. CDR1 is LGHNA and CDR2 is YNFKEQ in the germline V gene. The chain's CDR3 is CASSLGTSVNNEQFF. The CDR3 nucleotides are TGTGCCAGCAGCTTGGGGACTAGCGTGAACAATGAGCAGTTCTTC.

In its sample, this clone was seen a few times. The V and J genes are TRBV27 and TRBJ2-7, with TRBD2 matching over 7 bases. The germline CDR1 and CDR2 sequences are MNHEY and SMNVEV (reference sequence). After removal of 3 bases from V and 0 bases from J, the junction contained 2 bases not matched to a gene. The CDR3 sequence is 14 residues long. The DNA for the CDR3 is TGTGCCAGCAGTTTTGTAGCGGGCTCCTACGAGCAGTACTTC. It codes for CASSFVAGSYEQYF.

J is TRBJ2-1 and V is TRBV30; no clear D. CDR1 GTSNPN and CDR2 SVGIG come from the germline V gene (reference sequence). The CDR3 loop spans 11 amino acids. Trimming took off 4 bases at V and 8 bases at J, with 9 bases between the two ends. The CDR3 DNA sequence: TGTGCCTGGACCCCTTACGATGAGCAGTTCTTC. It codes for CAWTPYDEQFF.

This clone was seen a few times. V and J are TRBV7-2 and TRBJ2-1; D perhaps matches TRBD2 (5 bases). The germline CDR1 and CDR2 sequences are SGHTA and FQGNSA. This CDR3 has 14 residues. Trimming removed 3 bases from V and 4 bases from J, with 10 bases in between. CDR3 DNA sequence: TGTGCCAGCAGCTTCAAAGCGGTGTACAATGAGCAGTTCTTC. This encodes CASSFKAVYNEQFF.

This clone was counted only a few times. The gene calls are TRBV30 and TRBJ1-2; 7 bases are shared with TRBD1. The germline V gene has CDR1 GTSNPN and CDR2 SVGIG (reference sequence). The CDR3 sequence is 13 residues long. After removal of 0 bases from V and 8 bases from J, the junction contained 6 bases not matched to a gene. The CDR3 reads CAWSVAQGGGYTF. The DNA for the CDR3 is TGTGCCTGGAGTGTAGCGCAGGGGGGCGGCTACACCTTC.

This clone was counted between two and nine times. The rearrangement joins TRBV5-1 to TRBJ2-1, with D hard to call. V gave up 6 bases and J gave up 6 bases, with 19 bases separating them. CDR3 length: 15 amino acids. In germline, CDR1 is SGHRS, CDR2 YFSETQ. The CDR3 here is CASNIGITSANEQFF. The CDR3 DNA sequence: TGCGCCAGCAACATTGGGATAACCTCCGCCAATGAGCAGTTCTTC.

This sequence joins TRBV30 and TRBJ2-7; TRBD1 aligns across 7 bases. The CDR3 contains 15 residues. From germline, CDR1 is GTSNPN and CDR2 SVGIG (reference sequence). The ends lost 0 bases at V and 6 bases at J; junction bases unmatched: 11. Written as DNA, the CDR3 is TGTGCCTGGAGTGTACTGATCAAGGGGGCGGCCGAGCAGTACTTC. This gives the protein CAWSVLIKGAAEQYF. Complete variable domain (other parts from reference TRBV30 and TRBJ2-7): SQTIHQWPATLVQPVGSPLSLECTVEGTSNPNLYWYRQAAGRGLQLLFYSVGIGQISSEVPQNLSASRPQDRQFILSSKKLLLSDSGFYLCAWSVLIKGAAEQYFGPGTRLTVT.